This TCR beta chain was retrieved from a study of beta chain features in type 1 diabetes. Findings of the study overall: VDJ junctions in type 1 diabetes patients carried more deletions and fewer insertions. Researchers report that Type 1 diabetes patients had moderately but significantly shorter TCRB CDR3s across all four CD4+ subsets.

Every isolated RNA sample was fully reverse transcribed, so sequencing captured expressed TCRB transcripts. TCRdb's copy holds only in-frame clones and misses some; the assay was immunoSEQ multiplex PCR. The sample records 400,000 to 600,000 clones, about 30% being singletons. The CDR3 contains 15 residues. The germline CDR1 and CDR2 sequences are SGHRS and YFSETQ. V lost 0 bases, J lost 0 bases, and 6 bases lay in between. On this clone itself: Its antigen is as yet unknown.

A CD45RO/CCR7/CD25/CD127/CD95/CD27 panel sorted naive, central memory, regulatory and stem cell-like memory CD4+ cells. The chain is built from TRBV5-1 and TRBJ2-2; D not resolved. This clonotype was sampled from a man between 18 and 29 years old in good health. Sequencing was carried out using naive CD4+ T cells from blood. CDR3 in amino acids: CASSLDPSNTGELFF. In nucleotides, the CDR3 is TGCGCCAGCAGCTTGGATCCATCGAACACCGGGGAGCTGTTTTTT.